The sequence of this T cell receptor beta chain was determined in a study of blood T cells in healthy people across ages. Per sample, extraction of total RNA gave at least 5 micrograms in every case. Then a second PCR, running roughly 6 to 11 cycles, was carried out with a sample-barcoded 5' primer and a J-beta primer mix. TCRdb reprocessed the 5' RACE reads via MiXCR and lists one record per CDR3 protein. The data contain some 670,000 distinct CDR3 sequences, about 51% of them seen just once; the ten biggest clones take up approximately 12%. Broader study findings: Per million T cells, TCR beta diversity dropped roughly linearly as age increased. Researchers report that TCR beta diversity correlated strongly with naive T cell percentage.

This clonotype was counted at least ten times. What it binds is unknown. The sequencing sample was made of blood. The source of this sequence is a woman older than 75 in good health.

CDR3 DNA sequence: TGTGCCAGCAGCTTAGCGCGGCTAGTTCGGAGTTTGAATGAGCAGTTCTTC. Its protein product is CASSLARLVRSLNEQFF. The chain uses TRBV7-2 and TRBJ2-1; D is undetermined. Germline CDR1 SGHTA, CDR2 FQGNSA. CDR3 length: 17 amino acids. V lost 0 bases and J 7 bases, leaving 19 bases between the germline ends.